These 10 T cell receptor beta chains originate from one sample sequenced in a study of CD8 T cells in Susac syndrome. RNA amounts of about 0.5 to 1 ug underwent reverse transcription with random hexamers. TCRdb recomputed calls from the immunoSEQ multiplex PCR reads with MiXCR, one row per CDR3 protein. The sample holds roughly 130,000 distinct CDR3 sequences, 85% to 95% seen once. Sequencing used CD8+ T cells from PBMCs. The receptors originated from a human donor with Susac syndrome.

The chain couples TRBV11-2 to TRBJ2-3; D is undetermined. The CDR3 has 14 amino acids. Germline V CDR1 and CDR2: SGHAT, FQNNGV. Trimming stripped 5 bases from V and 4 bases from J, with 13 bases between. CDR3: CASSPRSGPDTQYF. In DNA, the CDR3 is TGTGCCAGCAGCCCCCGGTCGGGCCCAGATACGCAGTATTTT.

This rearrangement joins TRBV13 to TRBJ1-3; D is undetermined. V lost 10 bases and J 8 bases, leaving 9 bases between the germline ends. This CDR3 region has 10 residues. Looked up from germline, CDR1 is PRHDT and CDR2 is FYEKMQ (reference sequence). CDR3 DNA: TGTGCCACGGAGGGCGACACCATATATTTT. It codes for CATEGDTIYF.

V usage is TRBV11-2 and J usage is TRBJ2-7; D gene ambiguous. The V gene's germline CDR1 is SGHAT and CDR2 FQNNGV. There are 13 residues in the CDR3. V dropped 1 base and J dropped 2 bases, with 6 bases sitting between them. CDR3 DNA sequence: TGTGCCAGCAGCTTAGGCGTTGCCTACGAGCAGTACTTC. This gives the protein CASSLGVAYEQYF.

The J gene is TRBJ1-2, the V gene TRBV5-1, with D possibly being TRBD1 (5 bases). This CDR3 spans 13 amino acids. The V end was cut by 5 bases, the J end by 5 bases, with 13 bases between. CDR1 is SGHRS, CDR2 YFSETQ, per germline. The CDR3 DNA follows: TGCGCCAGCAGTTCGTCGGGACCATATGGCTACACCTTC. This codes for CASSSSGPYGYTF.

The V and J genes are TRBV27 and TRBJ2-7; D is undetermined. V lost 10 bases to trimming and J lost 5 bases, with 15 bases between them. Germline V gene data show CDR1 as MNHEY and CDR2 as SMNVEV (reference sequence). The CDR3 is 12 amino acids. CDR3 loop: CATSRNVDEQYF. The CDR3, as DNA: TGTGCCACCTCCAGGAATGTCGACGAGCAGTACTTC.

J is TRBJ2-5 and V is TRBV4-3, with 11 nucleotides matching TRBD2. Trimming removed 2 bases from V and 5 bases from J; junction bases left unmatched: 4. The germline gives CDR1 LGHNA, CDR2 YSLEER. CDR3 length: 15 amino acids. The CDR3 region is CASSQRSGGAETQYF. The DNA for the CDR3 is TGCGCCAGCAGCCAACGTAGCGGGGGGGCGGAGACCCAGTACTTC.

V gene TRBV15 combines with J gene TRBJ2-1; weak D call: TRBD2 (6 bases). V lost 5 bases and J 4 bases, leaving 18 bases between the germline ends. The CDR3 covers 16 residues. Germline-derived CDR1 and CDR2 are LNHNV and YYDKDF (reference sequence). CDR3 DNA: TGTGCCACCAGCGAAATGGGGGGTAACCCTTACAATGAGCAGTTCTTC. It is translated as CATSEMGGNPYNEQFF.

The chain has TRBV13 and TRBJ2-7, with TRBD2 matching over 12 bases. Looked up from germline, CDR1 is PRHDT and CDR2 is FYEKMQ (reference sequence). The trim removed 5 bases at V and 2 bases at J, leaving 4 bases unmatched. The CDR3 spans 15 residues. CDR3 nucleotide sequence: TGTGCCAGCAGCGACGGGACTAGCGGGCCCTACGAGCAGTACTTC. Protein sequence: CASSDGTSGPYEQYF.

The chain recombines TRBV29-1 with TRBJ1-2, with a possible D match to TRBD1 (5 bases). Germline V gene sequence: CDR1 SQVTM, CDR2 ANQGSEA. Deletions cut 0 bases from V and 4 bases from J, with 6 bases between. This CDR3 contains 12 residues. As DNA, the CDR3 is TGCAGCGTTGAAGATGGGGGCTATGGCTACACCTTC. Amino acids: CSVEDGGYGYTF.

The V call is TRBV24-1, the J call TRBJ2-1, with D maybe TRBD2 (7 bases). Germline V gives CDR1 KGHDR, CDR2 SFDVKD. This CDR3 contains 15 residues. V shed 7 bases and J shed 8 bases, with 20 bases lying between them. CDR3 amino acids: CATSPGRGRPDEQFF. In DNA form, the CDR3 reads TGTGCCACCAGCCCAGGGAGGGGGAGACCCGATGAGCAGTTCTTC.